The next 25 T cell receptor beta chains were all read from a single sample in a study of early T cells in non-severe SARS-CoV-2 infection. TCRdb ran MiXCR on the 5' RACE reads and lists one entry per CDR3 protein. The table shows fewer than 95,000 distinct CDR3 sequences, with around 17% occurring only once. The source was whole blood, collected at baseline. These receptors originate from an adult who was a healthcare worker with PCR-confirmed SARS-CoV-2 infection or an uninfected control (not recorded which).

This clonotype showed up just a few times. The chain recombines TRBV13 with TRBJ2-5, with D possibly matching TRBD2 (6 bases). The CDR3 is 15 amino acids. V was shortened by 5 bases and J by 2 bases, with 15 bases between the two germline ends. CDR1 and CDR2 from the germline V gene are PRHDT and FYEKMQ (reference sequence). The CDR3 DNA is TGTGCCAGCAGCCTACCTGGTAGCGGACAAGAGACCCAGTACTTC. Residues: CASSLPGSGQETQYF.

This clonotype showed up just a few times. This chain joins TRBV20-1 and TRBJ1-1; the match to TRBD1 covers 9 bases. V was clipped by 2 bases and J by 3 bases; unmatched bases: 7. The CDR3 spans 15 residues. Germline V lookup: CDR1 DFQATT, CDR2 SNEGSKA (reference sequence). Here the CDR3 reads CSARLARDRDTEAFF. As DNA, the CDR3 is TGCAGTGCTAGACTTGCCCGGGACAGGGACACTGAAGCTTTCTTT.

This clonotype has a handful of counts. The chain has TRBV11-2 and TRBJ2-7; D gene uncertain. The V gene's germline CDR1 is SGHAT and CDR2 FQNNGV. The CDR3 spans 12 residues. Trimming removed 1 base at V and 4 bases at J, with 5 bases between. The CDR3 bases are TGTGCCAGCAGCTTAGTCCGGTACGAGCAGTACTTC. This codes for CASSLVRYEQYF.

The CDR3 region has the DNA TGTGCCACCCGGGACTCCTATGGCTACACCTTC. It yields the protein CATRDSYGYTF. The gene calls are TRBV24-1 and TRBJ1-2; weak D call: TRBD1 (5 bases). Germline V lookup: CDR1 KGHDR, CDR2 SFDVKD. The V end was cut by 9 bases, the J end by 4 bases, with 8 bases between. There are 11 residues in the CDR3.

This clonotype was seen only a few times. The V gene is TRBV6-6, the J gene TRBJ1-1, with D tentatively TRBD1 (6 bases). Germline assignment: CDR1 MNHNY and CDR2 SVGAGI (reference sequence). Between the trimmed V and J ends, which lost 4 bases and 7 bases, there was a span of 10 bases. The CDR3 runs 12 residues. The CDR3 here is CASSLQGFEAFF. The CDR3 DNA follows: TGTGCCAGCAGTTTACAGGGATTTGAAGCTTTCTTT.

The V and J genes are TRBV2 and TRBJ2-7; 7 nucleotides match TRBD1. This CDR3 region has 15 residues. CDR1 and CDR2 (germline): SNHLY, FYNNEI. Losses at the gene ends were 4 bases for V and 3 bases for J; bases not matched to a gene: 9. The CDR3 protein is CASSGVAGGFYEQYF. The CDR3 region has the DNA TGTGCCAGCAGTGGGGTTGCAGGGGGATTCTACGAGCAGTACTTC.

This clonotype was seen ten or more times. The gene calls are TRBV30 and TRBJ2-1; D remains ambiguous. The length of the CDR3 is 14 residues. CDR1 is GTSNPN and CDR2 is SVGIG in the germline V gene (reference sequence). Between the trimmed V and J ends, which lost 3 bases and 2 bases, there was a span of 11 bases. In DNA, the CDR3 is TGTGCCTGGAGCGGCCGTGTAACCTACAATGAGCAGTTCTTC. Encoded protein: CAWSGRVTYNEQFF.

In its sample, this clonotype was seen a few times. The V and J genes are TRBV3-1 and TRBJ1-3; D possibly corresponds to TRBD1 (5 bases). Between the trimmed V and J ends, which lost 5 bases and 6 bases, there was a span of 8 bases. The CDR3 loop spans 12 amino acids. CDR1 is LGHDT and CDR2 is YNNKEL in the germline V gene (reference sequence). DNA for the CDR3: TGTGCCAGCAGCTCACAGGAAAACACCATATATTTT. Protein: CASSSQENTIYF.

J is TRBJ2-1 and V is TRBV14, with 10 nucleotides matching TRBD2. CDR1 and CDR2 (germline): SGHDN, FVKESK. CDR3 length equals 18 residues. J gave up 5 bases and V 5 bases, and 15 bases lay outside the gene matches. CDR3 DNA: TGTGCCAGCAGCGAAGCTCTCCCCGGGACTAGCGTTCACAATGAGCAGTTCTTC. It translates to CASSEALPGTSVHNEQFF. Looking up the rest from reference TRBV14 and TRBJ2-1 gives the full variable domain: EAGVTQFPSHSVIEKGQTVTLRCDPISGHDNLYWYRRVMGKEIKFLLHFVKESKQDESGMPNNRFLAERTGGTYSTLKVQPAELEDSGVYFCASSEALPGTSVHNEQFFGPGTRLTVL.

Ten or more counts support this clonotype. The chain recombines TRBV7-2 with TRBJ1-6, with TRBD1 matching 8 bases. CDR3 length: 19 residues. The J segment lost 0 bases and the V segment lost 3 bases, leaving 10 bases of the junction unmatched. Germline values: CDR1 SGHTA, CDR2 FQGNSA. CDR3 loop: CASSFIPGQASSYNSPLHF. CDR3 DNA sequence: TGTGCCAGCAGCTTTATACCGGGACAGGCCAGCTCCTATAATTCACCCCTCCACTTT.

The table lists this clonotype with a few counts. The V gene is TRBV27, the J gene TRBJ2-5; D may be TRBD1 or TRBD2 (5 bases each). The V gene lost 7 bases and the J gene lost 5 bases, with 17 bases spanning the gap. This CDR3 is 14 amino acids long. CDR1 is MNHEY, CDR2 SMNVEV, per germline (reference sequence). The CDR3 nucleotides are TGTGCCAGCAACCCCTACGGGGCGAGGGAGACCCAGTACTTC. Encoded protein: CASNPYGARETQYF.

There are a few counts of this clonotype. The chain carries TRBV7-9 and TRBJ2-1; 9 bases are shared with TRBD1. Germline CDR1 reads SEHNR; CDR2 reads FQNEAQ (reference sequence). V dropped 4 bases and J dropped 6; count of bases not matched to a gene: 10. The CDR3 loop spans 16 amino acids. CDR3 coding DNA: TGTGCCAGCAGCTCACACCGGGACAGGGCAATCAATGAGCAGTTCTTC. Protein sequence: CASSSHRDRAINEQFF. The full variable domain, rest sourced from reference TRBV7-9 and TRBJ2-1, is DTGVSQNPRHKITKRGQNVTFRCDPISEHNRLYWYRQTLGQGPEFLTYFQNEAQLEKSRLLSDRFSAERPKGSFSTLEIQRTEQGDSAMYLCASSSHRDRAINEQFFGPGTRLTVL.

The chain combines TRBV12-3 or TRBV12-4 with TRBJ2-7, with D possibly TRBD1 on 6 matching bases. The V and J ends lost 6 bases and 3 bases respectively, with 15 bases between them. This CDR3 contains 14 residues. The CDR3 loop reads CASRAGTQDYEQYF. Written as DNA, the CDR3 is TGTGCCAGCAGGGCCGGGACACAAGACTACGAGCAGTACTTC.

A remark on this clonotype: Its ends do not fully match the called genes, so a read error is possible. V and J are TRBV13 and TRBJ2-7; tentatively, D is TRBD1 (6 bases). CDR3 length: 12 residues. Germline V gives CDR1 PRHDT, CDR2 FYEKMQ (reference sequence). DNA of the CDR3: TGTGCCAGCAGCCTCCCCGGGACAATTTTTTCCTTC. It is translated as CASSLPGTIFSF.

The chain combines TRBV7-2 with TRBJ2-5, with D unresolved. The V and J ends lost 1 base and 1 base respectively, with 10 bases between them. This CDR3 has 15 amino acids. CDR1 is SGHTA and CDR2 is FQGNSA in the germline V gene. CDR3 amino acids: CASSLVSGFQETQYF. The CDR3 region has the DNA TGTGCCAGCAGCTTAGTGTCTGGCTTCCAAGAGACCCAGTACTTC.

The J gene is TRBJ2-5, the V gene TRBV27; D may be TRBD1 (5 bases). CDR3 length equals 14 residues. Deletions cut 0 bases from V and 5 bases from J, with 10 bases between. CDR1 is MNHEY, CDR2 SMNVEV, per germline (reference sequence). The CDR3 protein is CASSLSWAGETQYF. The CDR3 DNA sequence: TGTGCCAGCAGTTTATCCTGGGCAGGGGAGACCCAGTACTTC.

This clonotype has a count of ten or more. The rearrangement joins TRBV20-1 to TRBJ2-2; D perhaps matches TRBD2 (6 bases). The CDR3 extends over 16 amino acids. Germline V gene sequence: CDR1 DFQATT, CDR2 SNEGSKA (reference sequence). V lost 3 bases to trimming and J lost 4 bases, with 18 bases between them. CDR3 amino acids: CSARGFVAGRTGELFF. The CDR3 nucleotides read TGCAGTGCTAGGGGGTTTGTCGCGGGACGCACCGGGGAGCTGTTTTTT.

The gene calls are TRBV6-6 and TRBJ2-1; a possible D gene is TRBD1 (6 bases). Trimming removed 6 bases from V and 9 bases from J, with 12 bases in between. CDR3 size: 12 residues. Germline CDR1 MNHNY, CDR2 SVGAGI (reference sequence). CDR3: CASSMGQPEQFF. CDR3 coding DNA: TGTGCCAGCAGCATGGGACAACCTGAGCAGTTCTTC.

The V gene is TRBV11-1, the J gene TRBJ2-1, with unresolved D. The CDR3 totals 13 residues. Germline V lookup: CDR1 SGHAT, CDR2 FQDESV (reference sequence). Trimming pared 1 base from V and 5 bases from J, leaving 6 bases between. This CDR3 is CASSLGRDNEQFF. In DNA, the CDR3 is TGTGCCAGCAGCTTAGGACGAGACAATGAGCAGTTCTTC.

V usage is TRBV28 and J usage is TRBJ1-1, with D tentatively TRBD1 (6 bases). Trimming shortened V by 5 bases and J by 6 bases, and 13 bases separated the two germline ends. The germline V gene encodes CDR1 MDHEN and CDR2 SYDVKM. The CDR3 extends over 13 amino acids. The CDR3 sequence is CASSQIDRPEAFF. CDR3 sequence (DNA): TGTGCCAGCAGTCAGATCGACAGGCCTGAAGCTTTCTTT.

Only a few counts were recorded for this clonotype. The J gene is TRBJ2-1, the V gene TRBV12-3 or TRBV12-4; D is undetermined. Trimming removed 3 bases at V and 7 bases at J, with 7 bases between. CDR3 length: 12 residues. CDR3 DNA sequence: TGTGCCAGCAGTTTTCGGCGGAATGAGCAGTTCTTC. This translates into CASSFRRNEQFF.

In this sample, this clonotype turned up a few times. J is TRBJ2-3 and V is TRBV7-3; D assignment may be TRBD1 or TRBD2 (7 bases each). The length of the CDR3 is 16 residues. Germline loops: CDR1 SGHTA, CDR2 FQGTGA. V dropped 3 bases and J dropped 2 bases, with 15 bases sitting between them. CDR3 residues: CASSLQGGSNTDTQYF. DNA for the CDR3: TGTGCCAGCAGCTTGCAGGGGGGGAGTAACACAGATACGCAGTATTTT.

The chain joins TRBV7-9 to TRBJ2-1, with D uncertain. From germline, CDR1 is SEHNR and CDR2 FQNEAQ (reference sequence). This CDR3 region has 12 residues. Trimming left V 0 bases short and J 10 bases short, with 7 bases between. The DNA of the CDR3 is TGTGCCAGCAGCTTAGCAGGGATCGAGCAGTTCTTC. It encodes CASSLAGIEQFF.

V usage is TRBV10-1 and J usage is TRBJ2-3; D gene ambiguous. Between the trimmed V and J ends, which lost 10 bases and 5 bases, there was a span of 22 bases. CDR1 and CDR2 from the germline V gene are WNHNN and SYGVQD (reference sequence). This CDR3 has 15 residues. CDR3 coding DNA: TGCGCCACCCCCCCGGGTTGGCCCACACGAGATACGCAGTATTTT. Protein product: CATPPGWPTRDTQYF.

This clonotype has a count of ten or more. The V call is TRBV20-1, the J call TRBJ2-5; TRBD2 agrees at 10 bases. The CDR3 is made up of 14 amino acids. Germline V gene sequence: CDR1 DFQATT, CDR2 SNEGSKA (reference sequence). J was trimmed by 5 bases and V by 3 bases; bases with no gene match: 6. CDR3 nucleotide sequence: TGCAGTGCTAGTGCTAGCGGGAGAAAGGAGACCCAGTACTTC. This gives the protein CSASASGRKETQYF.